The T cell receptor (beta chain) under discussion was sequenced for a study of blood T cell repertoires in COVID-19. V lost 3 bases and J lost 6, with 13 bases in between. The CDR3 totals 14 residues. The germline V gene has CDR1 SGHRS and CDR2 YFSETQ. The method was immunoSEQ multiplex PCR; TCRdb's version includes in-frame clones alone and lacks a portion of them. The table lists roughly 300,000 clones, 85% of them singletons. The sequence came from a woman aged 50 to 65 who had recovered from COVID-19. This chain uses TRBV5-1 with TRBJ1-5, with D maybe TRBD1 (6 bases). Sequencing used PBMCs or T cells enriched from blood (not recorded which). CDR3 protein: CASSSTGMGQPQHF. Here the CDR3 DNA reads TGCGCCAGCAGCTCGACAGGCATGGGTCAGCCCCAGCATTTT.